The sequence of this T cell receptor beta chain was determined in a study of blood T cell repertoires in COVID-19. Living in about two dozen US areas, the participants were between roughly 18 and 90 years of age. In Cohort 3, a recovered donor had either two negative PCRs, clearance, or symptom resolution. TCRdb keeps only in-frame clones here, not all; method: immunoSEQ multiplex PCR. The sample has about 480,000 clones, approximately 91% seen once. This clone was counted a single time. Germline assignment: CDR1 SGHVS and CDR2 FQNEAQ. Trimming took off 3 bases at V and 2 bases at J, with 10 bases between the two ends. The CDR3 has 14 amino acids.

Sequenced input: PBMCs or T cells enriched from blood (not recorded which). The chain combines TRBV7-8 with TRBJ1-2, with D possibly TRBD1 on 6 matching bases. The clonotype comes from a woman in her sixties or seventies who had recovered from COVID-19. The DNA of the CDR3 is TGTGCCAGCAGCTTTACGGACAGAAACTATGGCTACACCTTC. Amino acid sequence: CASSFTDRNYGYTF.